A selection of T cell receptor beta chains follows, all from one sample in a study of technical replicates of blood from a few donors. Sequencing was performed with immunoSEQ multiplex PCR; in TCRdb, only in-frame clones are kept and a portion is missing. Of about 90,000 clones listed, around 90% were seen once; the top ten hold over 0.2%. The sample was T cells isolated from PBMCs. These receptors were taken from a human donor in good health. Both conserved end residues are part of each CDR3. The D gene is left open where the match is weak. The size entry is marked missing in some rows and otherwise reads once, few, many or a size class.

V gene	D gene	J gene	clone size	CDR3 DNA	CDR3 protein
TRBV7-9	-	TRBJ2-7	-	TGTGCCAGCAGCTTAGCGCTCGGACTTAAAGACTCCTCCTACGAGCAGTACTTC	CASSLALGLKDSSYEQYF
TRBV5-6	-	TRBJ2-3	-	TGTGCCAGCAGCTTGGAGGGAGTCACAGATACGCAGTATTTT	CASSLEGVTDTQYF
TRBV27	TRBD2	TRBJ2-1	-	TGTGCCAGCAGTTTTCCCGTGGCTAGCGGGAAACCTGGCTCCTACAATGAGCAGTTCTTC	CASSFPVASGKPGSYNEQFF
TRBV7-3	-	TRBJ2-3	-	TGTGCCAGCAGCTCGGGCGGGAGCACAGATACGCAGTATTTT	CASSSGGSTDTQYF
TRBV28	-	TRBJ1-5	-	TGTGCCAGCAGCCGACAGATAAGCAATCAGCCCCAGCATTTT	CASSRQISNQPQHF
TRBV25-1	-	TRBJ1-5	-	TGTGCCAGCAGTGAATCAAACGGACACAATCAGCCCCAGCATTTT	CASSESNGHNQPQHF
TRBV10-1	TRBD1	TRBJ1-5	-	TGCGCCAGCAGTGACTCACGACAGGGCCCTCAGCCCCAGCATTTT	CASSDSRQGPQPQHF
TRBV6-4	-	TRBJ2-1	-	TGTGCCAGCAGTGACCGGCCGGGCTCCTACAATGAGCAGTTCTTC	CASSDRPGSYNEQFF
TRBV4-1	-	TRBJ2-1	-	TGCGCCAGCAGCCACACAGCTAAAGAGCAGTTCTTC	CASSHTAKEQFF
TRBV5-1	TRBD1	TRBJ1-2	-	TGCGCCAGCAGCTTGGAGGGGGACAGGGGTTTGTATGGCTACACCTTC	CASSLEGDRGLYGYTF
TRBV5-4	-	TRBJ2-2	-	TGTGCCAGCAGCTGGCCCCCCGGGAGTGGTACCGGGGAGCTGTTTTTT	CASSWPPGSGTGELFF
TRBV6-1	-	TRBJ1-1	-	TGTGCCAGCAGTGATACTGTGGAGGGAACTGAAGCTTTCTTT	CASSDTVEGTEAFF
TRBV5-6	-	TRBJ2-1	-	TGTGCCAGCAGCTTGGGACTCCGGTGGACCTACAATGAGCAGTTCTTC	CASSLGLRWTYNEQFF
TRBV28	-	TRBJ2-1	-	TGTGCCAGCAGTCGAGACTACTACAATGAGCAGTTCTTC	CASSRDYYNEQFF
TRBV29-1	TRBD1	TRBJ1-1	-	TGCAGCGTCCAAACAGGGGCGGGGGGTGAAGCTTTCTTT	CSVQTGAGGEAFF
TRBV19	TRBD1	TRBJ2-7	-	TGTGCCAGTAGTACTAGACAGGGCAGGGACGAGCAGTACTTC	CASSTRQGRDEQYF
TRBV4-2	-	TRBJ2-6	-	TGTGCCAGCAGCCATGACACCTCTGGGGCCAACGTCCTGACTTTC	CASSHDTSGANVLTF
TRBV5-1	-	TRBJ1-4	-	TGCGCCAGCAGCTTGGGCGGGTCCGGTGAAAAACTGTTTTTT	CASSLGGSGEKLFF
TRBV29-1	-	TRBJ1-1	-	TGCAGCGTTGGGGTGACAGGACTTGAAGCTTTCTTT	CSVGVTGLEAFF
TRBV10-3	-	TRBJ2-7	-	TGTGCCATCAGTCTCCACGGACAGCCTTCCTACGAGCAGTACTTC	CAISLHGQPSYEQYF
TRBV5-4	TRBD1	TRBJ1-1	-	TGTGCCAGCAGCCAGAGGAACAGGGGGCCAGGAACTGAAGCTTTCTTT	CASSQRNRGPGTEAFF
TRBV7-3	-	TRBJ2-2	-	TGTGCCAGCAGCGGCGGGGTCCGGGGCGGGGAGCTGTTTTTT	CASSGGVRGGELFF
TRBV5-1	TRBD2	TRBJ2-1	-	TGCGCCAGCAGCTTACATGCCGGGACTAGCGGGAACAATGAGCAGTTCTTC	CASSLHAGTSGNNEQFF
TRBV21-1	-	TRBJ1-1	-	TGTGCCAGCAGCAAAGCCTCCCCCGCAGAGGTCTACACTGAAGCTTTCTTT	CASSKASPAEVYTEAFF
TRBV19	-	TRBJ1-1	-	TGTGCCAGTAGAGTGAGGGACACTGAAGCTTTCTTT	CASRVRDTEAFF
TRBV7-9	-	TRBJ2-1	few	TGTGCCAGCACCTTCCCTTTCCCCAATGAGCAGTTCTTC	CASTFPFPNEQFF
TRBV25-1	-	TRBJ2-7	-	TGTGCCAGCCGAGGGCCGATCCTATACGAGCAGTACTTC	CASRGPILYEQYF
TRBV29-1	-	TRBJ2-1	-	TGCAGCGTTGCGAGGTCGGGTGAGCAGTTCTTC	CSVARSGEQFF
TRBV6-5	-	TRBJ2-5	-	TGTGCCAGCAGTTACTCGGCAGTTTCCGAGACCCAGTACTTC	CASSYSAVSETQYF
TRBV4-2	-	TRBJ1-2	-	TGTGCCAGCAGCCATGGCGGGGTTCGTGGCTACACCTTC	CASSHGGVRGYTF
TRBV11-2	TRBD1	TRBJ2-1	-	TGTGCCAGCAGCTCCCGGGTCAGGGGGTCTATTGCCTACAATGAGCAGTTCTTC	CASSSRVRGSIAYNEQFF
TRBV29-1	-	TRBJ2-1	-	TGCAGCGCAGACGCGGGGCCCTCCTACAATGAGCAGTTCTTC	CSADAGPSYNEQFF
TRBV4-2	TRBD1	TRBJ1-2	-	TGTGCCAGCAGCCAGGGAGGACAGGGATTAAACGGCTACACCTTC	CASSQGGQGLNGYTF
TRBV13	-	TRBJ2-2	-	TGTGCCAGCAGCTTATATCTAGCCACGAACACCGGGGAGCTGTTTTTT	CASSLYLATNTGELFF
TRBV10-3	-	TRBJ2-1	-	TGTGCCATCAGTGAGTCTGAGAAAACTCAGTTCTTC	CAISESEKTQFF
TRBV2	TRBD1	TRBJ1-2	-	TGTGCCAGCAAGCCGGGACAGGGATTCTATGGCTACACCTTC	CASKPGQGFYGYTF
TRBV4-1	TRBD1	TRBJ1-1	-	TGCGCCAGCAGCCAAGGGACAGGGGGCAAGATTTCCCTTGAAGCTTTCTTT	CASSQGTGGKISLEAFF
TRBV11-2	-	TRBJ2-7	-	TGTGCCAGCAGCTTTCACTACGAGCAGTACTTC	CASSFHYEQYF
TRBV30	TRBD1	TRBJ2-7	-	TGTGCCTGGAGCCCACCTCCGTTGATTTCGGACAGGAGCTCCTACGAGCAGTACTTC	CAWSPPPLISDRSSYEQYF
TRBV4-1	-	TRBJ2-7	-	TGCGCCAGCAGCCAAGTACCCTATCTCGAGCAGTACTTC	CASSQVPYLEQYF
TRBV7-2	TRBD1	TRBJ2-7	-	TGTGCCAGCAGCTTACTTTGGACAGGGGCCTACGAGCAGTACTTC	CASSLLWTGAYEQYF
TRBV29-1	TRBD1	TRBJ2-1	-	TGCAGCGTTCGGACAGGGTACTTCTATGAGCAGTTCTTC	CSVRTGYFYEQFF
TRBV7-9	-	TRBJ1-1	-	TGTGCCAGCAGCTTAAATAGCCAGAACACTGAAGCTTTCTTT	CASSLNSQNTEAFF
TRBV12-5	TRBD1	TRBJ1-1	-	TGTGCTAGTGGTCCTGCCGGGGGACAGGGGAACACTGAAGCTTTCTTT	CASGPAGGQGNTEAFF
TRBV10-1	-	TRBJ2-7	-	TGCGCCAGCAGTGAGGGGGCGAGCGAGCAGTACTTC	CASSEGASEQYF
TRBV11-3	-	TRBJ1-1	-	TGTGCCAGCAGCTTAACCCAGGGAAGCACTGAAGCTTTCTTT	CASSLTQGSTEAFF
TRBV19	-	TRBJ2-3	-	TGTGCCAGTAGAAGCGAGATCCAGGGGGGAACGCAGTATTTT	CASRSEIQGGTQYF
TRBV2	TRBD2	TRBJ2-2	-	TGTGCCAGCAGTGCGGGACTAAACACCGGGGAGCTGTTTTTT	CASSAGLNTGELFF
TRBV11-2	TRBD1	TRBJ1-1	-	TGTGCCAGCAGCTTAGAGGACAGGGGGCTGGCCACTGAAGCTTTCTTT	CASSLEDRGLATEAFF
TRBV14	-	TRBJ2-7	-	TGTGCCAGCAGCCAAGGAGGTGGCTCCTACGAGCAGTACTTC	CASSQGGGSYEQYF
TRBV5-6	TRBD1	TRBJ2-7	-	TGTGCCAGCAGCACTAGACAGGGGAGCTCCTACGAGCAGTACTTC	CASSTRQGSSYEQYF
TRBV11-2	-	TRBJ1-2	once	TGTGCCAGCAGGTCGGAGAGGTATGGCTACACCTTC	CASRSERYGYTF